Following are 2 T cell receptor beta chains from one sample sequenced in a study of post-analysis software for immune sequencing data. Findings and limits, study-wide: About 5 TRBV segments (TRBV5-6, TRBV5-1 and TRBV20-1 among them) occurred more frequently in patients than in controls.

Unique molecular identifiers featured in each of the TCR beta cDNA libraries. Each CDR3 protein is one row after TCRdb ran MiXCR on the PCR reads. The sample consists of 450,000 to 650,000 distinct CDR3 sequences, roughly 47% of them appearing once. These receptors lack a known antigen. The sequenced sample consisted of blood. These receptors all stem from a girl aged 5-17 years with multiple sclerosis.

This sequence joins TRBV12-3 or TRBV12-4 and TRBJ2-1, with D maybe TRBD2 (5 bases). Deletions cut 3 bases from V and 5 bases from J, with 11 bases between. The CDR3 runs 14 residues. For the CDR3, the DNA is TGTGCCAGCAGTTTCGGGGAATACAACAATGAGCAGTTCTTC. It specifies CASSFGEYNNEQFF.

This clonotype was observed a handful of times. The chain carries TRBV29-1 and TRBJ2-5, with a tentative D call TRBD1 (6 bases). This CDR3 contains 12 residues. Between the trimmed V and J ends, which lost 5 bases and 5 bases, there was a span of 12 bases. Germline CDR1 is SQVTM and CDR2 is ANQGSEA. CDR3 sequence: CSVSRQEETQYF. The CDR3 nucleotides read TGCAGCGTTTCCCGACAGGAGGAGACCCAGTACTTC. Looking up the rest from reference TRBV29-1 and TRBJ2-5 gives the full variable domain: SAVISQKPSRDICQRGTSLTIQCQVDSQVTMMFWYRQQPGQSLTLIATANQGSEATYESGFVIDKFPISRPNLTFSTLTVSNMSPEDSSIYLCSVSRQEETQYFGPGTRLLVL.